This T cell receptor (beta chain) was observed in a study of T cell repertoires in cytomegalovirus infection. On the study more broadly: Both CMV infection and a matching HLA type were indicated by public TCR beta signatures.

TCRdb analysed the reads with MiXCR anew, one entry per CDR3 protein. The table lists hundreds of thousands of distinct CDR3 sequences, approximately 32% of them singletons. Study-level findings and limits: Cumulative frequency of public TCR beta families picked out carriers of CMV plus the relevant HLA. In two of eight donors, the top clonotype was HLA-C-restricted CMV-specific.

As for this clonotype: Its antigen is unidentified.

After removal of 9 bases from V and 1 base from J, the junction contained 10 bases not matched to a gene. This CDR3 contains 15 residues. Germline V CDR1 and CDR2: KGHDR, SFDVKD. The genes are TRBV24-1 and TRBJ1-1; 7 bases are a match to TRBD1. The sequenced material came from PBMCs. This sequence originates from a human donor in good health (CMV status not recorded). Some clones in this sample may be carry-over from other donors' samples. The CDR3 DNA sequence: TGTGCCACCTCGATCTCACAGGGGAGGAACACTGAAGCTTTCTTT. Its translation: CATSISQGRNTEAFF.